This T cell receptor (beta chain) was captured in a study of CD8 T cells in Susac syndrome. When the RNA was reverse transcribed, random hexamers were used with an input of roughly 0.45 to 1 ug. TCR beta CDR3 was amplified by immunoSEQ covering 54 Vbeta and 13 Jbeta. TCRdb used MiXCR to reprocess the immunoSEQ multiplex PCR reads, holding one entry per CDR3 protein. The sample has under 70,000 distinct CDR3 sequences, approximately 94% seen once. Bulk CD8+ and CD4+ cells came from magnetic negative isolation; CD8+ TEMRA by FACS. This TCR came from a human donor in good health. The sample consisted of CD8+ T cells from PBMCs.

CDR3 sequence reads: CSVVVGGELFF. CDR3 coding DNA: TGCAGCGTTGTTGTAGGTGGGGAGCTGTTTTTT. The rearrangement links TRBV29-1 to TRBJ2-2; D gene unclear. The CDR3 sequence is 11 residues long. Between the trimmed V and J ends, which lost 4 bases and 8 bases, there was a span of 8 bases. Germline V gives CDR1 SQVTM, CDR2 ANQGSEA.